The next 10 T cell receptor beta chains were all read from a single sample in a study of blood T cell repertoires in COVID-19. Here immunoSEQ multiplex PCR was the method, and the copy in TCRdb shows in-frame clones only, minus some. The sample carries some 290,000 clones, approximately 87% recorded once. Sequenced sample: peripheral blood. These receptors were taken from a woman aged 25 to 39 with COVID-19, enrolled during active disease.

The rearrangement uses TRBV28 and TRBJ2-5; 9 nucleotides align to TRBD2. There are 16 residues in the CDR3. Germline CDR1 MDHEN, CDR2 SYDVKM. Losses at the gene ends were 5 bases for V and 4 bases for J; bases not matched to a gene: 11. CDR3 loop: CASSASPRGGRETQYF. CDR3 DNA sequence: TGTGCCAGCAGTGCCTCTCCGCGGGGGGGAAGAGAGACCCAGTACTTC.

This sequence joins TRBV27 and TRBJ1-2, with D unclear. This CDR3 has 15 amino acids. V was clipped by 4 bases and J by 0 bases, with 12 bases between them. Germline CDR1 and CDR2: MNHEY and SMNVEV (reference sequence). The CDR3 region has the DNA TGTGCCAGCAGTTCGGGAGTTCATGCTAACTATGGCTACACCTTC. It yields the protein CASSSGVHANYGYTF.

This chain joins TRBV5-6 and TRBJ1-2; D remains unclear. V gave up 0 bases and J gave up 4 bases, with 4 bases separating them. Germline CDR1 is SGHDT and CDR2 is YYEEEE. This CDR3 is built from 12 residues. The CDR3 reads CASSLAGYGYTF. CDR3 coding DNA: TGTGCCAGCAGCTTGGCGGGCTATGGCTACACCTTC.

The chain couples TRBV4-1 to TRBJ2-7; 8 nucleotides line up with TRBD1. CDR3 size: 15 residues. CDR1 is MGHRA, CDR2 YSYEKL, per germline. V lost 1 base, J lost 2 bases, and 4 bases stayed unmatched. This chain's CDR3 is CASSQVEDRAYEQYF. CDR3 in DNA: TGCGCCAGCAGCCAAGTTGAGGACAGGGCCTACGAGCAGTACTTC.

The V call is TRBV19, the J call TRBJ1-1; the D is unclear. V gave up 1 base and J gave up 7 bases, with 13 bases separating them. Germline V gene lookup returns CDR1 LNHDA and CDR2 SQIVND (reference sequence). This CDR3 is 14 amino acids long. CDR3 sequence (DNA): TGTGCCAGTAGTATAGGCGTGGTTACCGGTGAAGCTTTCTTT. It specifies CASSIGVVTGEAFF. Complete variable domain (other parts from reference TRBV19 and TRBJ1-1): DGGITQSPKYLFRKEGQNVTLSCEQNLNHDAMYWYRQDPGQGLRLIYYSQIVNDFQKGDIAEGYSVSREKKESFPLTVTSAQKNPTAFYLCASSIGVVTGEAFFGQGTRLTVV.

About this clone itself: This same CDR3 is encoded by further DNA sequences in the sample. The V and J genes are TRBV18 and TRBJ1-6, with 8 bases aligning to TRBD1. J was trimmed by 7 bases and V by 3 bases; bases with no gene match: 2. Per germline, CDR1 KGHSH and CDR2 LQKENI. The CDR3 loop spans 14 amino acids. CDR3 sequence reads: CASSPRTGNSPLHF. The CDR3 DNA is TGTGCCAGCTCACCTCGGACAGGGAATTCACCCCTCCACTTT.

This chain joins TRBV5-4 and TRBJ2-5; 7 bases line up with TRBD2. Germline V gene lookup returns CDR1 SGHNT and CDR2 YYREEE (reference sequence). The trim removed 0 bases at V and 5 bases at J, leaving 1 base unmatched. This CDR3 contains 13 residues. CDR3 residues: CASSLAGGETQYF. As DNA, the CDR3 is TGTGCCAGCAGCTTGGCCGGGGGGGAGACCCAGTACTTC.

In its sample, this clone was seen a few times. The CDR3 region is CASSPRTDQPQHF. Here the CDR3 DNA reads TGTGCCAGCTCACCCCGGACAGATCAGCCCCAGCATTTT. The rearrangement joins TRBV18 to TRBJ1-5, with D possibly matching TRBD1 (6 bases). This CDR3 is built from 13 residues. Germline V gene data show CDR1 as KGHSH and CDR2 as LQKENI. The V and J ends lost 3 bases and 5 bases respectively, with 8 bases between them. Together with reference TRBV18 and TRBJ1-5, the CDR3 gives the full variable domain: NAGVMQNPRHLVRRRGQEARLRCSPMKGHSHVYWYRQLPEEGLKFMVYLQKENIIDESGMPKERFSAEFPKEGPSILRIQQVVRGDSAAYFCASSPRTDQPQHFGDGTRLSIL.

V gene TRBV19 combines with J gene TRBJ1-4; D is unclear. The V end was cut by 0 bases, the J end by 8 bases, with 4 bases between. The CDR3 is made up of 12 amino acids. Germline V lookup: CDR1 LNHDA, CDR2 SQIVND (reference sequence). CDR3 loop: CASSIDGEKLFF. The CDR3, as DNA: TGTGCCAGTAGTATAGATGGCGAAAAACTGTTTTTT.

The genes are TRBV11-3 and TRBJ2-1; 14 bases line up with TRBD2. CDR1 is SGHNT and CDR2 is YENEEA in the germline V gene. The CDR3 runs to 16 residues. V shed 1 base, J shed 4 bases, and the junction held 0 bases outside the gene matches. CDR3 in amino acids: CASSLGTSGGYNEQFF. CDR3 coding DNA: TGTGCCAGCAGCTTAGGGACTAGCGGGGGGTACAATGAGCAGTTCTTC. Based on the CDR3 plus reference TRBV11-3 and TRBJ2-1, the full variable domain is EAGVVQSPRYKIIEKKQPVAFWCNPISGHNTLYWYLQNLGQGPELLIRYENEEAVDDSQLPKDRFSAERLKGVDSTLKIQPAELGDSAVYLCASSLGTSGGYNEQFFGPGTRLTVL.